This T cell receptor (beta chain) originates from a study of shared clonotypes between healthy human individuals. Using ten immunoSEQ deep assay plates, investigators sequenced unsorted PBMC DNA. Using immunoSEQ multiplex PCR, the repertoire was profiled, and TCRdb retains in-frame clones only, with some absent. The sample consists of roughly 500,000 clones, 79% of them appearing once. This TCR was recovered from a woman between 40 and 50 years old in good health. Some clones in this sample may be carry-over from other donors' samples. Sequencing input: PBMCs.

The CDR3 sequence: CASGLGQGSDTQYF. The CDR3 region has the DNA TGTGCTAGTGGTTTGGGGCAGGGATCAGATACGCAGTATTTT. V is TRBV12-5 and J is TRBJ2-3; D possibly corresponds to TRBD1 (5 bases). This CDR3 has 14 residues. Germline V CDR1 and CDR2: LGHNT, FRNRAP. V lost 1 base to trimming and J lost 4 bases, with 9 bases between them.